Below, 21 T cell receptor beta chains from the same sample are listed, as sequenced in a study of cytomegalovirus exposure and HLA in healthy donors. Vbeta (60) and Jbeta (13) primers were used in the PCR. Method: immunoSEQ multiplex PCR; TCRdb's copy keeps in-frame clones and lacks some. Of 78,000 or so clones in the sample, approximately 88% are singletons; the top ten hold 2.4%. The material sequenced was PBMCs. Every receptor here comes from a woman aged 45-59 years in good health and CMV-seronegative.

The chain employs TRBV28 and TRBJ1-1, with D hard to call. V was trimmed by 2 bases and J by 1 base, leaving 14 bases between them. The CDR3 is 16 residues long. Germline-derived CDR1 and CDR2 are MDHEN and SYDVKM. CDR3 nucleotides: TGTGCCAGCAGTTTACAGGCAAAGGTATCGAACACTGAAGCTTTCTTT. Its translation is CASSLQAKVSNTEAFF.

The rearrangement links TRBV30 to TRBJ1-4, with D uncertain. Trimming left V 4 bases short and J 7 bases short, with 10 bases between. Germline V gene lookup returns CDR1 GTSNPN and CDR2 SVGIG (reference sequence). This CDR3 contains 12 residues. CDR3 coding DNA: TGTGCCTGGACAGCGTTATCTGAAAAACTGTTTTTT. Translating it yields CAWTALSEKLFF.

The table lists this clone with a few counts. The chain links TRBV6-1 to TRBJ1-2; D is possibly TRBD1 (6 bases). This CDR3 has 14 residues. The V end lost 2 bases, the J end lost 5 bases, and 12 bases lay between the germline ends. The germline gives CDR1 MNHNS, CDR2 SASEGT. The CDR3 DNA reads TGTGCCAGCAGTGAAAGGGGGAGTCAGTATGGCTACACCTTC. Protein: CASSERGSQYGYTF.

The V gene is TRBV2, the J gene TRBJ2-5; 8 nucleotides line up with TRBD2. CDR1 and CDR2 from the germline V gene are SNHLY and FYNNEI. Trimming cost V 6 bases and J 5 bases; bases outside gene matches: 14. This CDR3 region has 16 residues. This chain's CDR3 is CASSGIGTSLLETQYF. The CDR3 bases are TGTGCCAGCAGCGGTATCGGGACTAGTCTTTTGGAGACCCAGTACTTC.

V and J are TRBV5-1 and TRBJ1-2, with D unclear. The CDR3 is 14 residues long. Looked up from germline, CDR1 is SGHRS and CDR2 is YFSETQ. V was cut by 1 base and J by 2 bases, with 9 bases left in between. CDR3 nucleotides: TGCGCCAGCAGCTTGCAGGATCCGAACTATGGCTACACCTTC. Translated, it gives CASSLQDPNYGYTF.

The chain has TRBV5-8 and TRBJ2-1, with D perhaps TRBD2 (6 bases). V gave up 5 bases and J gave up 7 bases, with 25 bases separating them. Germline assignment: CDR1 SGHTS and CDR2 YDEGEE. This CDR3 comprises 17 residues. In DNA, the CDR3 is TGTGCCAGCAGTCCATCACCGGGACTCCCGAGCAGGAATGAGCAGTTCTTC. It translates to CASSPSPGLPSRNEQFF.

The genes are TRBV27 and TRBJ1-2; D is undetermined. The V and J ends lost 5 bases and 4 bases respectively, with 8 bases between them. This CDR3 has 12 amino acids. From germline, CDR1 is MNHEY and CDR2 SMNVEV (reference sequence). The CDR3 is CASSPLGYGYTF. The CDR3 region has the DNA TGTGCCAGCAGTCCACTAGGCTATGGCTACACCTTC.

The chain recombines TRBV4-3 with TRBJ1-2; the match to TRBD1 covers 9 bases. The length of the CDR3 is 16 residues. CDR1 and CDR2 from the germline V gene are LGHNA and YSLEER. V was clipped by 1 base and J by 3 bases; unmatched bases: 6. This chain's CDR3 is CASSQAGTGWYYGYTF. CDR3 bases: TGCGCCAGCAGCCAAGCTGGGACAGGGTGGTACTATGGCTACACCTTC.

The chain has TRBV2 and TRBJ1-1; D ambiguous. In germline, CDR1 is SNHLY, CDR2 FYNNEI. V was cut by 6 bases and J by 3 bases, with 17 bases left in between. The CDR3 is made up of 15 amino acids. The CDR3, as DNA: TGTGCCAGCAGGACTGATGAGAGTTTTCACACTGAAGCTTTCTTT. Amino acids: CASRTDESFHTEAFF.

The V and J genes are TRBV9 and TRBJ1-1; TRBD1 might be the D (5 bases). V gave up 2 bases and J gave up 3 bases, with 14 bases separating them. This CDR3 is built from 15 residues. Germline-derived CDR1 and CDR2 are SGDLS and YYNGEE. DNA for the CDR3: TGTGCCAGCAGCGTCCTCGGAGGGGCCCACACTGAAGCTTTCTTT. It codes for CASSVLGGAHTEAFF.

The V call is TRBV7-2, the J call TRBJ1-4; D not resolved. V was trimmed by 8 bases and J by 0 bases, leaving 7 bases between them. The CDR3 extends over 13 amino acids. Germline V gene sequence: CDR1 SGHTA, CDR2 FQGNSA. CDR3 protein: CASAAATNEKLFF. In DNA form, the CDR3 reads TGTGCCAGCGCGGCAGCAACTAATGAAAAACTGTTTTTT.

CDR3 amino acids: CASSSGGTFVNEQYF. The CDR3 DNA sequence: TGTGCCAGCAGTTCTGGAGGGACCTTTGTAAACGAGCAGTACTTC. V gene TRBV27 combines with J gene TRBJ2-7; the D gene is possibly TRBD2 (6 bases). The CDR3 is made up of 15 amino acids. In germline, CDR1 is MNHEY, CDR2 SMNVEV (reference sequence). Trimming removed 4 bases at V and 5 bases at J, with 18 bases between.

The J gene is TRBJ2-2, the V gene TRBV10-1; D is undetermined. Looked up from germline, CDR1 is WNHNN and CDR2 is SYGVQD (reference sequence). The CDR3 totals 12 residues. V was clipped by 6 bases and J by 6 bases, with 8 bases between them. DNA of the CDR3: TGCGCCAGCAGGAACCGGGCCGGGGAGCTGTTTTTT. Translating it yields CASRNRAGELFF.

This chain joins TRBV9 and TRBJ2-1; 8 positions match TRBD1. CDR1 and CDR2 (germline): SGDLS, YYNGEE. The V gene end was trimmed by 4 bases and the J gene end by 4 bases; junction bases not matched to a gene: 7. The CDR3 covers 15 residues. The CDR3 is CASSPRDRYYNEQFF. The CDR3 region has the DNA TGTGCCAGCAGCCCCCGGGACAGGTATTACAATGAGCAGTTCTTC.

V usage is TRBV15 and J usage is TRBJ2-3, with D maybe TRBD2 (5 bases). The V and J ends lost 5 bases and 0 bases respectively, with 12 bases between them. The CDR3 contains 15 residues. Germline CDR1 and CDR2: LNHNV and YYDKDF (reference sequence). The CDR3 region is CATSRRLLSTDTQYF. Written as DNA, the CDR3 is TGTGCCACCAGCCGAAGACTACTAAGCACAGATACGCAGTATTTT.

The chain recombines TRBV4-1 with TRBJ1-4; 9 bases align to TRBD1. The germline V gene has CDR1 MGHRA and CDR2 YSYEKL. The CDR3 has 13 residues. V lost 3 bases and J lost 7; bases outside the gene matches: 0. CDR3 nucleotides: TGCGCCAGCAGCCAGACAGGGGGTGAAAAACTGTTTTTT. Its protein product is CASSQTGGEKLFF.

The chain has TRBV9 and TRBJ2-3; D not certain. The CDR3 has 16 amino acids. V was trimmed by 4 bases and J by 3 bases, leaving 18 bases between them. CDR1 SGDLS and CDR2 YYNGEE come from the germline V gene. CDR3 in DNA: TGTGCCAGCAGCCCGATACCCTCGACTTGGACAGATACGCAGTATTTT. Its protein product is CASSPIPSTWTDTQYF.

The chain employs TRBV27 and TRBJ1-2; D remains unclear. This CDR3 is built from 13 residues. CDR1 and CDR2 from the germline V gene are MNHEY and SMNVEV (reference sequence). V was clipped by 6 bases and J by 8 bases, with 16 bases between them. The CDR3 loop is CASRRTEREGYTF. The CDR3 nucleotides read TGTGCCAGCAGGAGGACTGAGCGTGAGGGCTACACCTTC.

Only a few counts were recorded for this clone. The V and J genes are TRBV6-1 and TRBJ1-5; D may be TRBD1 (5 bases). The germline V gene has CDR1 MNHNS and CDR2 SASEGT. Trimming removed 1 base from V and 1 base from J, with 17 bases in between. The CDR3 totals 18 residues. The CDR3 region has the DNA TGTGCCAGCAGTGAAGGTGGAAGGGGCGGATGGAGCAATCAGCCCCAGCATTTT. The encoded protein is CASSEGGRGGWSNQPQHF.

The chain uses TRBV5-1 and TRBJ2-5; the D gene is possibly TRBD1 (6 bases). The end of the DNA fits TRBJ2-7 better, so the J call may be wrong. Germline loops: CDR1 SGHRS, CDR2 YFSETQ. The CDR3 is 13 residues long. CDR3 in DNA: TGCGCCAGCAGCCCCGGACAGCAATACGAGCAGTACTTC. It translates to CASSPGQQYEQYF.

This rearrangement joins TRBV2 to TRBJ1-4, with 9 bases lining up with TRBD1. The CDR3 is 17 amino acids. CDR1 and CDR2 from the germline V gene are SNHLY and FYNNEI. J lost 0 bases, V lost 6 bases, and 8 bases had no gene match. The CDR3 protein is CASRQPGQGPTNEKLFF. The CDR3 DNA is TGTGCCAGCAGACAACCGGGACAGGGACCAACTAATGAAAAACTGTTTTTT.